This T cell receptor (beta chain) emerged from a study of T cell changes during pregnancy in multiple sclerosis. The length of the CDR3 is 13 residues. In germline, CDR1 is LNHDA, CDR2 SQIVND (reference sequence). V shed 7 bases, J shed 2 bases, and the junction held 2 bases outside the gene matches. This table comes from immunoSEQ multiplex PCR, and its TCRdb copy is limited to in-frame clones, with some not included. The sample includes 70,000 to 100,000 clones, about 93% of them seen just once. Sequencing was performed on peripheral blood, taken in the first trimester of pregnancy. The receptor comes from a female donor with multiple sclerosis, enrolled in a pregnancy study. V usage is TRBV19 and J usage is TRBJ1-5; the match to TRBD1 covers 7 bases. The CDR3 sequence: CASNGQGNQPQHF. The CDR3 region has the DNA TGTGCCAGTAACGGACAGGGCAATCAGCCCCAGCATTTT.